This T cell receptor beta chain was identified during a study of blood T cell repertoires in COVID-19. Trimming stripped 6 bases from V and 5 bases from J, with 23 bases between. The length of the CDR3 is 16 residues. The germline CDR1 and CDR2 sequences are MNHNY and SVGAGI (reference sequence). Clones were sequenced by immunoSEQ multiplex PCR, and TCRdb holds only the in-frame ones, with some missing. The table lists 200,000 to 300,000 clones, roughly four fifths of them singletons. The sequenced material came from peripheral blood. This receptor was taken from a middle-aged man with acute or convalescent COVID-19. This chain uses TRBV6-6 with TRBJ2-7, with a weak D call TRBD1 (6 bases). In DNA, the CDR3 is TGTGCCAGCAGAAACCCTAACAGGGCCGAGAGGAACGAGCAGTACTTC. Translating gives CASRNPNRAERNEQYF.